A few counts support the clone carrying this T cell receptor beta chain. Antigen specificity is unknown. This sample is part of a study of T cells in Graves' hyperthyroidism and ophthalmopathy. Study information: Prior to any treatment, at the point of initial diagnosis, peripheral blood was collected.

TCR beta CDR3 region amplification was performed from RNA transcripts. HTBI primers drove first-round RT-PCR of the TCR CDR3. TCRdb passed the multiplex PCR reads through MiXCR, listing each CDR3 protein once. The sample holds over 300,000 distinct CDR3 sequences, approximately 13% seen once. Looked up from germline, CDR1 is LNHNV and CDR2 is YYDKDF (reference sequence). The CDR3 spans 17 residues. The J segment lost 3 bases and the V segment lost 0 bases, leaving 9 bases of the junction unmatched. Points from the study as a whole: Clonotypes that were expanded in thyroid above 0.001 mostly appeared in blood too.

The sequenced material came from blood. The source is a woman aged 55-69 years with Graves' hyperthyroidism. This chain uses TRBV15 with TRBJ2-7; 9 bases agree with TRBD2. Written as DNA, the CDR3 is TGTGCCACCAGCAGAGATCCGGGACTAGCCGAACACTACGAGCAGTACTTC. Amino acid sequence: CATSRDPGLAEHYEQYF.